This TCR beta chain was profiled in a study of blood T cell repertoires in COVID-19 (dated by TCRdb to 2019 to 2021). As for the study more broadly: Samples from collaborators originated in the United States, Italy and Spain and spanned both the acute and convalescent phases of COVID-19. Where HLA class I and class II types were available, the types were taken from metadata supplied by the sample provider, not from assay-based typing. The repertoires were released in a freely available public database meant as a resource for research on the immune response to SARS-CoV-2. The samples were drawn from the first 160 participants of the ongoing ImmuneRACE study and from 1,254 subjects provided by 6 global collaborators. The material from the prospective study consisted of cDNA or gDNA derived from T cells, B-cell-depleted T cells, or PBMCs. Sample metadata almost always included a de-identified subject ID, COVID-19 status, age in years and sex. The dataset comprised deeply sampled blood TCRbeta repertoires from subjects exposed to, actively infected with, or recovered from COVID-19.

The research as a whole found: How much clinical and demographic metadata was included differed by source and by participant, and the metadata was provided uncurated.

One collaborating source in Seattle enrolled patients while the patients were actively infected and followed the patients over time throughout the course of disease. The collaborating institutions used their own protocols to collect whole blood in K2EDTA tubes. For TCRbeta analysis, collaborator samples were shipped as frozen whole blood, as isolated PBMCs, or as DNA extracted from either sample type. Taken from the germline V gene, the CDR1 and CDR2 loops are MNHEY and SVGAGI. From V the trimming removes 1 base and from J it removes 4 bases, while the gene matches leave 6 bases of the junction unaccounted for. The CDR3 runs 15 residues from the cysteine to the phenylalanine. CDR3 DNA only is kept here, 45 bases in frame from base 1. TCRbeta CDR3 regions were amplified from genomic DNA by means of the immunoSEQ Assay, a bias-controlled multiplex PCR. As for the original processing: The number of nucleated cells in each sample was estimated from the amplification of reference gene primers within the assay. To quantify the absolute abundance of each unique TCRbeta CDR3 rearrangement, sequence reads were collapsed and filtered. For each sample, productive Simpson clonality was calculated as the square root of Simpson's diversity index over productive rearrangements. In TCRdb, the immuneACCESS table is reduced to in-frame sequences with V and J assigned. These tables do not hold every clone; where another copy was compared, an unresolved V gene accounts for under half, and the others remain unexplained. The V and J calls and clone size are taken from that table; D and trimming were inferred from the DNA. Recorded for this sample are 150,000 to 250,000 clones; 94% of them occurred a single time. The ten largest account for roughly 0.76% of the sample.

Comment on this clone: Its cognate antigen has yet to be identified. The sample holds no much larger clone one base away, and base qualities are not on file.

In this chain, TRBV6-5 is recombined with TRBJ2-7, with TRBD2 identical over 8 junction bases. Sequenced material: peripheral blood. The clonotype was recovered from a man aged 25 to 40 with COVID-19, enrolled during active disease. The base sequence is TGTGCCAGCAGTTACTTCACAGCGGGGGTGTACGAGCAGTACTTC. The encoded protein is CASSYFTAGVYEQYF.